The following is a TCR beta chain sequence with its context. This clone was detected a few times. What antigen it recognizes has not been identified. No much larger clonotype is one base removed from it; base qualities were not supplied. Receptor amplification or capture employed the immunoSEQ multiplex PCR assay. The authors' pipeline ran thus. To diagnose cytomegalovirus status from the catalog of TCR beta chain sequences, a statistical classification framework was built. TCRdb's version of the immuneACCESS table is confined to in-frame rearrangements and falls short of the full clone set. An unresolved V gene accounts for under half of the shortfall where checked; the remainder is of unknown origin. Clone size and V and J calls were adopted from that table, with D and trimming inferred from the DNA. The sample has some 240,000 clones on record, roughly 86% of them singletons. About 1.2% of the sample belongs to the ten largest clones.

The data are from a study of cytomegalovirus exposure and HLA in healthy donors (dated by TCRdb to between 2016 and 2019). Regarding the study in general: According to a later analysis, one platform produced both the 120 validation repertoires and the roughly 640 repertoires of the first cohort. The aim of the study was to test whether cataloging public T cell receptors could identify signatures of past pathogen exposure. Besides the first cohort of roughly 660 subjects, a separate validation cohort made up of over 100 different subjects was used. The study combined high-throughput TCR immunosequencing, statistical association of individual TCRs with disease status, and machine learning to predict cytomegalovirus infection status. Summary of the overall study and its limitations: The classifier was reported to diagnose cytomegalovirus status with high specificity and sensitivity in both the original cohort and the validation cohort. In the study, about 150 TCR beta chains were listed as associated with cytomegalovirus. The authors suggested that the approach could potentially be extended to other disease states and immunological phenotypes. In vitro tests confirmed that a few of the cytomegalovirus-associated TCR beta chains recognize cytomegalovirus antigens. Most TCR sequences were observed very rarely across donors, whereas some public TCRs were present in many individuals. A later analysis had no HLA typing for the validation cohort, so co-occurrence there was scored across all 120 or so repertoires. Subsequent analysis determined that TCRs grouped into clusters in the first cohort also showed a tendency toward co-occurrence across the roughly 110 validation repertoires, and approximately 93% of cluster scores exceeded 0.

Separate from the roughly 650-subject first cohort, the validation cohort of around 130 subjects was the group to which the donors belonged. The CDR3 starts with the cysteine, ends with the phenylalanine, and has 15 residues. Of all the DNA, just the CDR3 is kept, 45 bases in frame from base 1. The germline V gene yields SGHTA for CDR1 and FQGNSA for CDR2. V lost 3 bases and J lost 1 base; the stretch between them is 12 bases long. Sequenced sample: PBMCs. The V and J segments used are TRBV7-2 and TRBJ1-1; the D gene is unclear. The clonotype comes from a woman in her 30s in good health and CMV-seropositive. The DNA reads TGTGCCAGCAGCTTCGTTTCGTGGGCGAACACTGAAGCTTTCTTT. Translated, this gives CASSFVSWANTEAFF.